These 29 T cell receptor beta chains originate from one sample sequenced in a study of cytomegalovirus exposure and HLA in healthy donors. PCR used 60 Vbeta primers and 13 Jbeta primers. Produced via immunoSEQ multiplex PCR; TCRdb's table is partial and in-frame only. This sample carries around 190,000 clones, roughly 84% of them seen once, and the ten largest clones take 1% to 1.5%. Material: PBMCs. All receptors come from a girl aged 2-10 years in good health and CMV-seropositive.

V and J are TRBV27 and TRBJ2-1, with no clear D. Germline V gene lookup returns CDR1 MNHEY and CDR2 SMNVEV (reference sequence). The CDR3 contains 14 residues. The V gene lost 5 bases and the J gene lost 2 bases, with 10 bases spanning the gap. CDR3 coding DNA: TGTGCCAGCAGTCCTAGGCGCCCCTACAATGAGCAGTTCTTC. This codes for CASSPRRPYNEQFF.

CDR3 amino acids: CASSVQEDSTQYF. In DNA form, the CDR3 reads TGTGCCAGCAGTGTCCAGGAAGATTCTACGCAGTATTTT. This chain joins TRBV6-4 and TRBJ2-3, with D unresolved. CDR3 length: 13 amino acids. Trimming left V 4 bases short and J 8 bases short, with 13 bases between. Germline CDR1 MRHNA, CDR2 SNTAGT.

The chain joins TRBV27 to TRBJ1-5; maybe TRBD1 (6 bases). The germline V and J ends were trimmed by 5 bases and 9 bases, with 17 bases remaining between them. The CDR3 extends over 14 amino acids. Germline CDR1 and CDR2: MNHEY and SMNVEV (reference sequence). CDR3 protein: CASSIDVGGLPQHF. CDR3 DNA sequence: TGTGCCAGCAGTATAGACGTCGGGGGGCTGCCCCAGCATTTT.

The V gene is TRBV29-1, the J gene TRBJ2-5, with D perhaps matching TRBD2 (6 bases). V gave up 6 bases and J gave up 11 bases, with 19 bases separating them. This CDR3 has 12 residues. Germline-derived CDR1 and CDR2 are SQVTM and ANQGSEA. CDR3 sequence reads: CSVTDTGVGQYF. The CDR3 region has the DNA TGCAGCGTCACTGACACGGGAGTGGGTCAGTACTTC.

V and J are TRBV9 and TRBJ2-5; a possible D gene is TRBD2 (7 bases). The J call may not be correct, given that the DNA end is closer to TRBJ2-7. The CDR3 totals 16 residues. Germline assignment: CDR1 SGDLS and CDR2 YYNGEE. The CDR3 here is CASSVAVAGATYEQYF. CDR3 nucleotides: TGTGCCAGCAGCGTAGCGGTGGCGGGGGCGACCTACGAGCAGTACTTC.

This chain joins TRBV6-6 and TRBJ1-1; 9 bases match TRBD1. CDR1 and CDR2 (germline): MNHNY, SVGAGI (reference sequence). The CDR3 is 14 amino acids. V dropped 6 bases and J dropped 4; count of bases not matched to a gene: 6. This chain's CDR3 is CASRNRGRFTEAFF. As DNA, the CDR3 is TGTGCCAGCAGAAACAGGGGGCGGTTCACTGAAGCTTTCTTT.

The chain employs TRBV4-1 and TRBJ2-7; TRBD2 matches 9 bases. CDR3 length: 18 residues. V was clipped by 0 bases and J by 4 bases; unmatched bases: 13. The V gene's germline CDR1 is MGHRA and CDR2 YSYEKL. The CDR3 region has the DNA TGCGCCAGCAGCCAAGATAAGGCGGCAGCGGGAGGTCGTTACGAGCAGTACTTC. This sequence encodes CASSQDKAAAGGRYEQYF.

In its sample, this clone was seen once. J is TRBJ1-6 and V is TRBV7-8; 10 positions agree with TRBD1. This CDR3 has 16 residues. Germline values: CDR1 SGHVS, CDR2 FQNEAQ. With V trimmed by 5 bases and J by 9 bases, 10 bases remained unmatched. CDR3 nucleotides: TGTGCCAGCAGCCCGGAGGGACAGGGGATTACTTCACCCCTCCACTTT. This codes for CASSPEGQGITSPLHF.

The V gene is TRBV9, the J gene TRBJ2-7; TRBD2 might be the D (5 bases). CDR3 length: 15 amino acids. The germline V gene has CDR1 SGDLS and CDR2 YYNGEE. V was shortened by 3 bases and J by 6 bases, with 19 bases between the two germline ends. CDR3 DNA sequence: TGTGCCAGCAGCGCGAACTCGGGAAGACTCGCCGAGCAGTACTTC. Encoded protein: CASSANSGRLAEQYF. The full variable domain, completed using reference TRBV9 and TRBJ2-7, is DSGVTQTPKHLITATGQRVTLRCSPRSGDLSVYWYQQSLDQGLQFLIQYYNGEERAKGNILERFSAQQFPDLHSELNLSSLELGDSALYFCASSANSGRLAEQYFGPGTRLTVT.

The V gene is TRBV7-2, the J gene TRBJ1-1; tentatively, D is TRBD1 (6 bases). Germline assignment: CDR1 SGHTA and CDR2 FQGNSA. This CDR3 has 13 amino acids. Trimming removed 3 bases at V and 2 bases at J, with 7 bases between. The CDR3 DNA sequence: TGTGCCAGCAGCTTGGACAGAAACACTGAAGCTTTCTTT. Its protein product is CASSLDRNTEAFF.

V usage is TRBV5-4 and J usage is TRBJ2-1; D gene unclear. The V and J ends lost 0 bases and 7 bases respectively, with 11 bases between them. The CDR3 has 14 amino acids. Per germline, CDR1 SGHNT and CDR2 YYREEE (reference sequence). The CDR3 coding sequence is TGTGCCAGCAGCTTGGAGGTAGCCGGGAATGAGCAGTTCTTC. Encoded protein: CASSLEVAGNEQFF.

The chain employs TRBV18 and TRBJ1-2; maybe TRBD1 (6 bases). The germline gives CDR1 KGHSH, CDR2 LQKENI. The length of the CDR3 is 14 residues. The V end lost 3 bases, the J end lost 8 bases, and 16 bases lay between the germline ends. CDR3 sequence: CASSPETGRVGYTF. Written as DNA, the CDR3 is TGTGCCAGCTCACCCGAAACAGGGAGGGTGGGCTACACCTTC.

The genes are TRBV5-1 and TRBJ2-1, with TRBD1 matching over 8 bases. Trimming at V came to 2 bases and at J to 5 bases, leaving 3 bases not matched to a gene. Germline lookup yields CDR1 SGHRS and CDR2 YFSETQ. The CDR3 loop spans 14 amino acids. CDR3 sequence (DNA): TGCGCCAGCAGCTTAGGGACAGGTCACAATGAGCAGTTCTTC. Its protein is CASSLGTGHNEQFF.

J is TRBJ2-1 and V is TRBV6-6; 7 bases map to TRBD1. Germline CDR1 and CDR2: MNHNY and SVGAGI (reference sequence). The CDR3 contains 14 residues. J was trimmed by 8 bases and V by 7 bases; bases with no gene match: 11. The CDR3 DNA reads TGTGCCAGCAAAAAGACAGGGTTATTCGATGAGCAGTTCTTC. Amino acid sequence: CASKKTGLFDEQFF.

Comment on this clone: Other DNA sequences in this specimen translate into the identical CDR3. This CDR3 is CASSLTGGQETQYF. The CDR3, as DNA: TGCGCCAGCAGCTTAACAGGGGGTCAAGAGACCCAGTACTTC. The chain recombines TRBV5-1 with TRBJ2-5; 8 positions match TRBD1. Germline CDR1 is SGHRS and CDR2 is YFSETQ. Trimming cost V 2 bases and J 2 bases; bases outside gene matches: 2. There are 14 residues in the CDR3.

The V and J genes are TRBV5-1 and TRBJ1-4; D remains unclear. The CDR3 covers 15 residues. Germline CDR1 is SGHRS and CDR2 is YFSETQ. V gave up 0 bases and J gave up 8 bases, with 14 bases separating them. The CDR3 protein is CASSLGASPSEKLFF. The CDR3 DNA reads as TGCGCCAGCAGCTTGGGGGCCTCTCCTAGCGAAAAACTGTTTTTT.

The chain recombines TRBV9 with TRBJ2-5, with TRBD2 matching over 9 bases. Germline V gene lookup returns CDR1 SGDLS and CDR2 YYNGEE. V lost 3 bases, J lost 1 base, and 4 bases stayed unmatched. This CDR3 comprises 15 residues. The CDR3 bases are TGTGCCAGCAGCGGGACAGCGGGGGGCCAAGAGACCCAGTACTTC. Translating gives CASSGTAGGQETQYF.

The V call is TRBV30, the J call TRBJ2-5; D is possibly TRBD2 (5 bases). V was pared by 2 bases and J by 5 bases, with 21 bases between. Germline V gives CDR1 GTSNPN, CDR2 SVGIG (reference sequence). The CDR3 spans 16 residues. DNA for the CDR3: TGTGCCTGGAGTCCTCCTCGCCAAACTAGGCCCGAGACCCAGTACTTC. Translation: CAWSPPRQTRPETQYF.

Written as DNA, the CDR3 is TGTGCCAGCTCTCTAACCCAAAGCTACGAGCAGTACTTC. Residues: CASSLTQSYEQYF. The rearrangement links TRBV18 to TRBJ2-7, with D unclear. The CDR3 is 13 amino acids. V lost 6 bases and J 3 bases, leaving 12 bases between the germline ends. Germline V gene data show CDR1 as KGHSH and CDR2 as LQKENI.

This chain links TRBV18 with TRBJ1-5; TRBD1 is a possible D gene (5 bases). The germline V gene has CDR1 KGHSH and CDR2 LQKENI. CDR3 length equals 16 residues. The V end was cut by 0 bases, the J end by 2 bases, with 11 bases between. The CDR3 bases are TGTGCCAGCTCACCACCGTCCGGGGGACGCAATCAGCCCCAGCATTTT. It yields the protein CASSPPSGGRNQPQHF.

The CDR3 sequence is CASSFYTGELFF. The CDR3 DNA is TGTGCCAGCAGTTTCTACACCGGGGAGCTGTTTTTT. The chain uses TRBV28 and TRBJ2-2; D is undetermined. The CDR3 length is 12 residues. V was clipped by 3 bases and J by 3 bases, with 2 bases between them. Germline assignment: CDR1 MDHEN and CDR2 SYDVKM.

The genes are TRBV28 and TRBJ1-5, with 9 nucleotides matching TRBD1. V lost 6 bases, J lost 5 bases, and 5 bases stayed unmatched. Germline loops: CDR1 MDHEN, CDR2 SYDVKM. The CDR3 loop spans 14 amino acids. This chain's CDR3 is CASRPDRGDQPQHF. Written as DNA, the CDR3 is TGTGCCAGCAGACCAGACAGGGGGGATCAGCCCCAGCATTTT.

The table lists this clone with a few counts. V gene TRBV6-4 combines with J gene TRBJ2-7; TRBD1 aligns across 7 bases. Germline CDR1 is MRHNA and CDR2 is SNTAGT. V trimming: 3 bases; J trimming: 0 bases; junction bases outside the gene matches: 5. This CDR3 is built from 15 residues. The chain's CDR3 is CASSESGDSSYEQYF. CDR3 nucleotides: TGTGCCAGCAGTGAATCTGGGGACAGCTCCTACGAGCAGTACTTC.

This clone was detected once. The gene calls are TRBV11-3 and TRBJ2-7; the D is unclear. The germline V gene encodes CDR1 SGHNT and CDR2 YENEEA. The CDR3 spans 15 residues. V lost 1 base and J lost 2, with 12 bases in between. CDR3 DNA sequence: TGTGCCAGCAGCTTAGGTAGTAGTCTTACCTACGAGCAGTACTTC. Translating gives CASSLGSSLTYEQYF.

This sequence joins TRBV5-6 and TRBJ2-5; 9 nucleotides match TRBD1. Trimming removed 1 base from V and 5 bases from J; junction bases left unmatched: 12. This CDR3 spans 17 amino acids. Germline CDR1 reads SGHDT; CDR2 reads YYEEEE. The CDR3 DNA reads as TGTGCCAGCAGCTTGAAACAGGGGGCGCTAGTTGTGGAGACCCAGTACTTC. Its translation is CASSLKQGALVVETQYF.

This clone was counted at least ten times. This rearrangement joins TRBV18 to TRBJ1-1, with D tentatively TRBD1 (5 bases). This CDR3 contains 12 residues. V lost 1 base and J 5 bases, leaving 5 bases between the germline ends. Germline V gene data show CDR1 as KGHSH and CDR2 as LQKENI. The CDR3 reads CASSPQGTEAFF. For the CDR3, the DNA is TGTGCCAGCTCACCACAGGGGACTGAAGCTTTCTTT.

The chain has TRBV5-1 and TRBJ2-5; TRBD2 matches 13 bases. TRBJ2-7 explains the end of the DNA better; the J call may be wrong. CDR1 and CDR2 from the germline V gene are SGHRS and YFSETQ. The length of the CDR3 is 18 residues. The CDR3 loop is CASSPGLAGPWSSYEQYF. CDR3 coding DNA: TGCGCCAGCAGCCCGGGACTAGCGGGACCCTGGAGCTCCTACGAGCAGTACTTC.

This chain connects TRBV5-5 to TRBJ2-7; a weak D match, TRBD1 (6 bases). The CDR3 has 14 residues. The germline V and J ends were trimmed by 3 bases and 2 bases, with 12 bases remaining between them. Germline values: CDR1 SGHKS, CDR2 YYEKEE (reference sequence). The CDR3 DNA follows: TGTGCCAGCAGCTCGACACGGACAGCCTACGAGCAGTACTTC. Residues: CASSSTRTAYEQYF.

The chain has TRBV7-9 and TRBJ2-7; weak D call: TRBD2 (6 bases). The V end lost 1 base, the J end lost 3 bases, and 13 bases lay between the germline ends. The CDR3 is 15 amino acids. The germline V gene has CDR1 SEHNR and CDR2 FQNEAQ (reference sequence). Here the CDR3 DNA reads TGTGCCAGCAGCTTAGACGGAGGGCGGATCTACGAGCAGTACTTC. This translates into CASSLDGGRIYEQYF.